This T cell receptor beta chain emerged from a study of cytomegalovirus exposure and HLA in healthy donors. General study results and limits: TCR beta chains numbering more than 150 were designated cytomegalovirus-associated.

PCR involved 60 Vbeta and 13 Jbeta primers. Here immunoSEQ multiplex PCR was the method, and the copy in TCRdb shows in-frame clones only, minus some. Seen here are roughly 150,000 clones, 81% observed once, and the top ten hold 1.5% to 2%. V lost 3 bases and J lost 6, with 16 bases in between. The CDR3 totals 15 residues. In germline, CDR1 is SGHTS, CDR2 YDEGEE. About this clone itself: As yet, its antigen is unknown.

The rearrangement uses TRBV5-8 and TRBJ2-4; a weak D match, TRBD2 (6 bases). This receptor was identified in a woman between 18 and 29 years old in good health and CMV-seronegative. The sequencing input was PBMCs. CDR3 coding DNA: TGTGCCAGCAGCTCGGGGGTACTAGTTGGAAACATTCAGTACTTC. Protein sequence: CASSSGVLVGNIQYF. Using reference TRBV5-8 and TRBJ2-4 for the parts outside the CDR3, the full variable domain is EAGVTQSPTHLIKTRGQQATLRCSPISGHTSVYWYQQALGLGLQFLLWYDEGEERNRGNFPPRFSGRQFPNYSSELNVNALELEDSALYLCASSSGVLVGNIQYFGAGTRLSVL.